This T cell receptor (beta chain) was documented in a study of T cell repertoires in aging, cancer and after chemotherapy. TCR beta rearrangements were amplified from peripheral blood genomic DNA. The length of the CDR3 is 14 residues. CDR1 MNHEY and CDR2 SMNVEV come from the germline V gene (reference sequence). V gave up 3 bases and J gave up 3 bases, with 11 bases separating them. A mixed TRB-A/B primer pool amplified rearranged TRB by multiplex touch-down PCR. TCRdb processed the multiplex PCR reads anew with MiXCR; each CDR3 protein has one entry. This sample has about 1,700 distinct CDR3 sequences, with under 35% found just once.

Sequenced: blood. This rearrangement joins TRBV27 to TRBJ1-1; D is unclear. The TCR was taken from a human donor with a blood cancer. The CDR3 coding sequence is TGTGCCAGCAGTTTGAGGGTTTCAGACACTGAAGCTTTCTTT. Amino acids: CASSLRVSDTEAFF.